The 16 T cell receptor beta chains in this list originate from one sample, sequenced in a study of cytomegalovirus exposure and HLA in healthy donors (dated by TCRdb to 2016 to 2017). The library was made by the immunoSEQ multiplex PCR assay. A mixture of 60 forward primers for TCR Vbeta segments and 13 reverse primers for TCR Jbeta segments was used in the multiplex PCR. Here the immuneACCESS table is served through TCRdb, limited to in-frame sequences with V and J called. Missing clones are a known gap in these copies; in checked studies unresolved V genes cover under half, and the rest lacks a known reason. The sample data list 95,000 to 150,000 clones, and 80% to 90% of these were observed just once. The ten largest clones take up roughly 1.1% of the sample. Sample: PBMCs. The receptors were sampled from a woman aged 25 to 39 in good health and CMV-seronegative.

The chain carries TRBV18 and TRBJ2-7; possibly TRBD2 for D (8 bases). The CDR3 extends over 14 amino acids. From germline, CDR1 is KGHSH and CDR2 LQKENI. V was clipped by 4 bases and J by 1 base, with 11 bases between them. CDR3 in amino acids: CASSLAGQSYEQYF. The CDR3 DNA reads TGTGCCAGCTCACTAGCGGGACAGTCCTACGAGCAGTACTTC.

This rearrangement joins TRBV5-1 to TRBJ1-4; perhaps TRBD1 as D (5 bases). CDR1 is SGHRS, CDR2 YFSETQ, per germline. V was trimmed by 4 bases and J by 8 bases, leaving 21 bases between them. This CDR3 is built from 16 residues. The CDR3 DNA sequence: TGCGCCAGCAGCCCGCCATTAGGGGCAGGAGAGGAAAAACTGTTTTTT. It translates to CASSPPLGAGEEKLFF.

The chain carries TRBV28 and TRBJ2-2, with TRBD1 as a possible D gene (6 bases). Per the germline V gene, CDR1 is MDHEN and CDR2 is SYDVKM. The CDR3 contains 16 residues. V lost 3 bases, J lost 0 bases, and 11 bases lay in between. Here the CDR3 DNA reads TGTGCCAGCAGTTTCTCCAGGGGACCGAACACCGGGGAGCTGTTTTTT. It encodes CASSFSRGPNTGELFF.

This clone was seen a single time. V gene TRBV5-5 combines with J gene TRBJ2-2; D possibly corresponds to TRBD2 (5 bases). Germline V CDR1 and CDR2: SGHKS, YYEKEE (reference sequence). The CDR3 totals 15 residues. Trimming stripped 1 base from V and 5 bases from J, with 12 bases between. The CDR3 loop reads CASSLMVPGTGELFF. The CDR3 coding sequence is TGTGCCAGCAGCTTGATGGTCCCGGGGACCGGGGAGCTGTTTTTT.

This chain connects TRBV28 to TRBJ2-1; unclear D gene. The V end lost 3 bases, the J end lost 9 bases, and 6 bases lay between the germline ends. The CDR3 covers 11 residues. In germline, CDR1 is MDHEN, CDR2 SYDVKM. In nucleotides, the CDR3 is TGTGCCAGCAGTTTGTTCGGTGAGCAGTTCTTC. Its translation: CASSLFGEQFF.

This clone was counted a few times. The chain couples TRBV19 to TRBJ2-7; 8 bases match TRBD2. V was pared by 5 bases and J by 1 base, with 16 bases of the junction left unmatched. The CDR3 is 18 residues long. Germline lookup yields CDR1 LNHDA and CDR2 SQIVND (reference sequence). Here the CDR3 reads CASSVSASGPRSSYEQYF. The CDR3 coding sequence is TGTGCCAGTAGTGTGTCGGCTAGCGGGCCCCGAAGTTCCTACGAGCAGTACTTC.

This clone was seen once. The chain employs TRBV11-1 and TRBJ1-1; D not resolved. V was pared by 2 bases and J by 0 bases, with 4 bases between. The CDR3 covers 13 residues. The germline gives CDR1 SGHAT, CDR2 FQDESV (reference sequence). The CDR3 sequence is CASSLSMNTEAFF. CDR3 DNA: TGTGCCAGCAGCTTATCAATGAACACTGAAGCTTTCTTT.

CDR3 coding DNA: TGTGCCAGCAGCTGGGGGACAGGGGGCGAGACCCAGTACTTC. Translated, it gives CASSWGTGGETQYF. The rearrangement joins TRBV7-9 to TRBJ2-5, with TRBD1 identical over 12 bases. The CDR3 totals 14 residues. Trimming at V came to 4 bases and at J to 5 bases, leaving 2 bases not matched to a gene. Germline V gene data show CDR1 as SEHNR and CDR2 as FQNEAQ (reference sequence).

This clone has only a few counts. The genes are TRBV29-1 and TRBJ2-1, with D unresolved. Trimming removed 2 bases at V and 4 bases at J, with 6 bases between. This CDR3 is built from 12 residues. Germline values: CDR1 SQVTM, CDR2 ANQGSEA. The CDR3 region is CSVEYFYNEQFF. The CDR3 DNA follows: TGCAGCGTTGAATACTTTTACAATGAGCAGTTCTTC.

The rearrangement joins TRBV27 to TRBJ2-1, with TRBD2 as a possible D gene (6 bases). CDR3 length: 12 amino acids. Germline assignment: CDR1 MNHEY and CDR2 SMNVEV (reference sequence). Trimming stripped 7 bases from V and 13 bases from J, with 17 bases between. The DNA for the CDR3 is TGTGCCAGCACGAATAAACCGGGACTTCAGTTCTTC. Its translation: CASTNKPGLQFF.

There are a few counts of this clone. The CDR3, as DNA: TGTGCCAGTAGTATATCGGAGATCAATCAGCCCCAGCATTTT. Translating it yields CASSISEINQPQHF. The chain employs TRBV19 and TRBJ1-5; D ambiguous. The germline V gene has CDR1 LNHDA and CDR2 SQIVND (reference sequence). The CDR3 contains 14 residues. Trimming pared 2 bases from V and 3 bases from J, leaving 8 bases between.

The chain uses TRBV19 and TRBJ1-2, with TRBD1 matching 7 bases. The CDR3 contains 14 residues. V dropped 4 bases and J dropped 4; count of bases not matched to a gene: 6. CDR1 LNHDA and CDR2 SQIVND come from the germline V gene (reference sequence). In DNA form, the CDR3 reads TGTGCCAGTAGTAGCCGAGGGGGCCCCTATGGCTACACCTTC. It codes for CASSSRGGPYGYTF.

The gene calls are TRBV20-1 and TRBJ2-7, with D tentatively TRBD1 (6 bases). CDR1 is DFQATT, CDR2 SNEGSKA, per germline (reference sequence). The CDR3 is 11 amino acids. V was pared by 6 bases and J by 4 bases, with 10 bases between. The DNA for the CDR3 is TGCAGTGCGCGAAGGGGGTACGAGCAGTACTTC. This gives the protein CSARRGYEQYF.

This chain joins TRBV5-6 and TRBJ1-1, with D maybe TRBD1 (6 bases). With 4 bases removed from V and 5 bases from J, the gap between germline ends came to 15 bases. Germline V gene lookup returns CDR1 SGHDT and CDR2 YYEEEE. The CDR3 covers 14 residues. CDR3 sequence (DNA): TGTGCCAGCAGCCCCGGGGGGGCGCTAACTGAAGCTTTCTTT. Amino acid sequence: CASSPGGALTEAFF.

The CDR3: CASSINQGSTDTQYF. As DNA, the CDR3 is TGTGCCAGCAGCATAAATCAGGGAAGTACAGATACGCAGTATTTT. V usage is TRBV4-2 and J usage is TRBJ2-3; a weak D match, TRBD1 (5 bases). V was clipped by 5 bases and J by 3 bases, with 15 bases between them. Germline V gives CDR1 LGHNA, CDR2 YNFKEQ. This CDR3 is built from 15 residues.

This clone showed up just a few times. The chain carries TRBV27 and TRBJ2-7, with TRBD2 matching over 9 bases. CDR3 length: 14 amino acids. Trimming removed 8 bases from V and 5 bases from J; junction bases left unmatched: 10. Germline V lookup: CDR1 MNHEY, CDR2 SMNVEV (reference sequence). The CDR3 coding sequence is TGTGCCAGCTCAAGGTCTAGCGGGACGCACGAGCAGTACTTC. This codes for CASSRSSGTHEQYF.